Listed below are T cell receptor beta chains from one sample, sequenced in a study of cytomegalovirus exposure and HLA in healthy donors. Method: immunoSEQ multiplex PCR; TCRdb's copy keeps in-frame clones and lacks some. This sample has 85,000 to 100,000 clones, with roughly three quarters found just once. The sample taken for sequencing was PBMCs. The receptor source for this set is a woman aged 40 to 55 in good health and CMV-seronegative. CDR3s include the opening cysteine and the closing phenylalanine or tryptophan. Fields, in order: V gene, clone size, CDR3 length, J gene, D gene, CDR3 protein, CDR3 DNA. A D gene is named only where the DNA matches it firmly. A clone size is listed for some rows: how often the clone was seen (once, few, many), or a class if it is expanded.

v_call: TRBV4-1
clone_size: .
cdr3_length: 15
j_call: TRBJ2-7
d_call: TRBD2
cdr3_aa: CASSQGLAVAYEQYF
cdr3_nt: TGCGCCAGCAGCCAAGGACTAGCGGTAGCCTACGAGCAGTACTTC

v_call: TRBV2
clone_size: .
cdr3_length: 11
j_call: TRBJ2-1
d_call: .
cdr3_aa: CASTVNAEQFF
cdr3_nt: TGTGCCAGCACGGTAAACGCCGAGCAGTTCTTC

v_call: TRBV7-2
clone_size: .
cdr3_length: 14
j_call: TRBJ2-7
d_call: .
cdr3_aa: CASSSSGISYEQYF
cdr3_nt: TGTGCCAGCAGCTCGAGCGGAATCTCCTACGAGCAGTACTTC

v_call: TRBV5-1
clone_size: .
cdr3_length: 15
j_call: TRBJ1-2
d_call: TRBD1
cdr3_aa: CASSSGDRGFYGYTF
cdr3_nt: TGCGCCAGCAGCTCGGGGGACAGGGGTTTTTATGGCTACACCTTC

v_call: TRBV30
clone_size: .
cdr3_length: 14
j_call: TRBJ1-2
d_call: TRBD1
cdr3_aa: CAWIRVRDRGGYTF
cdr3_nt: TGTGCCTGGATTCGTGTCCGGGACAGGGGTGGCTACACCTTC

v_call: TRBV4-2
clone_size: .
cdr3_length: 16
j_call: TRBJ2-7
d_call: TRBD2
cdr3_aa: CASSQGVGGSNYEQYF
cdr3_nt: TGTGCCAGCAGCCAAGGTGTGGGGGGGTCTAACTACGAGCAGTACTTC

v_call: TRBV18
clone_size: once
cdr3_length: 16
j_call: TRBJ1-6
d_call: TRBD1
cdr3_aa: CASSSSVGQGASPLHF
cdr3_nt: TGTGCCAGCTCCTCCTCGGTGGGACAGGGGGCTTCACCCCTCCACTTT

v_call: TRBV4-1
clone_size: few
cdr3_length: 14
j_call: TRBJ1-2
d_call: .
cdr3_aa: CASSQDRFDYGYTF
cdr3_nt: TGCGCCAGCAGCCAAGACAGGTTCGACTATGGCTACACCTTC

v_call: TRBV4-3
clone_size: few
cdr3_length: 18
j_call: TRBJ2-2
d_call: TRBD2
cdr3_aa: CASSQALAGVSNTGELFF
cdr3_nt: TGCGCCAGCAGCCAAGCTCTAGCGGGGGTATCGAACACCGGGGAGCTGTTTTTT

v_call: TRBV5-1
clone_size: .
cdr3_length: 13
j_call: TRBJ1-1
d_call: .
cdr3_aa: CASSPGQNTEAFF
cdr3_nt: TGCGCCAGCAGCCCGGGACAGAACACTGAAGCTTTCTTT

v_call: TRBV5-1
clone_size: .
cdr3_length: 15
j_call: TRBJ2-2
d_call: .
cdr3_aa: CASSLEPGNTGELFF
cdr3_nt: TGCGCCAGCAGCTTGGAACCAGGGAACACCGGGGAGCTGTTTTTT

v_call: TRBV7-9
clone_size: few
cdr3_length: 16
j_call: TRBJ1-1
d_call: TRBD1
cdr3_aa: CASSLEYGTANTEAFF
cdr3_nt: TGTGCCAGCAGCTTAGAGTATGGGACAGCCAACACTGAAGCTTTCTTT

v_call: TRBV4-1
clone_size: .
cdr3_length: 16
j_call: TRBJ1-2
d_call: TRBD1
cdr3_aa: CASSQDSLGDRGGYTF
cdr3_nt: TGCGCCAGCAGCCAAGATTCCCTTGGGGACAGGGGTGGCTACACCTTC

v_call: TRBV11-2
clone_size: .
cdr3_length: 19
j_call: TRBJ1-1
d_call: .
cdr3_aa: CASSSKPITGKSMNTEAFF
cdr3_nt: TGTGCCAGCAGCTCAAAGCCGATCACAGGTAAATCTATGAACACTGAAGCTTTCTTT

v_call: TRBV7-6
clone_size: .
cdr3_length: 11
j_call: TRBJ2-7
d_call: .
cdr3_aa: CASSLVEEQYF
cdr3_nt: TGTGCCAGCAGCTTAGTTGAGGAGCAGTACTTC

v_call: TRBV19
clone_size: .
cdr3_length: 14
j_call: TRBJ1-1
d_call: TRBD1
cdr3_aa: CASSKGTVNTEAFF
cdr3_nt: TGTGCCAGTAGTAAAGGGACAGTGAACACTGAAGCTTTCTTT

v_call: TRBV6-1
clone_size: .
cdr3_length: 15
j_call: TRBJ2-2
d_call: TRBD2
cdr3_aa: CASSATSGGGGELFF
cdr3_nt: TGTGCCAGCAGTGCGACTAGCGGGGGTGGCGGGGAGCTGTTTTTT

v_call: TRBV5-4
clone_size: .
cdr3_length: 16
j_call: TRBJ2-1
d_call: TRBD2
cdr3_aa: CASSLGGTIKRDEQFF
cdr3_nt: TGTGCCAGCAGCTTGGGGGGGACTATTAAGAGGGATGAGCAGTTCTTC

v_call: TRBV19
clone_size: .
cdr3_length: 12
j_call: TRBJ1-1
d_call: TRBD1
cdr3_aa: CASRGTGSEAFF
cdr3_nt: TGTGCCAGTAGGGGGACAGGGTCTGAAGCTTTCTTT

v_call: TRBV30
clone_size: once
cdr3_length: 15
j_call: TRBJ2-1
d_call: TRBD2
cdr3_aa: CAWSNDGGVNNEQFF
cdr3_nt: TGTGCCTGGAGTAACGACGGGGGGGTGAACAATGAGCAGTTCTTC

v_call: TRBV19
clone_size: once
cdr3_length: 12
j_call: TRBJ2-1
d_call: .
cdr3_aa: CAREASYNEQFF
cdr3_nt: TGTGCCAGAGAAGCGAGCTACAATGAGCAGTTCTTC

v_call: TRBV7-9
clone_size: .
cdr3_length: 15
j_call: TRBJ1-1
d_call: TRBD1
cdr3_aa: CASTTLQGAYPEAFF
cdr3_nt: TGTGCCAGCACCACGTTACAGGGGGCTTATCCTGAAGCTTTCTTT

v_call: TRBV5-1
clone_size: .
cdr3_length: 15
j_call: TRBJ1-1
d_call: TRBD1
cdr3_aa: CASSLIRDSGTEAFF
cdr3_nt: TGCGCCAGCAGCTTGATCCGGGACAGCGGGACTGAAGCTTTCTTT

v_call: TRBV7-3
clone_size: .
cdr3_length: 16
j_call: TRBJ2-3
d_call: TRBD1
cdr3_aa: CASSSQGATSTDTQYF
cdr3_nt: TGTGCCAGCAGCTCTCAGGGGGCGACAAGCACAGATACGCAGTATTTT

v_call: TRBV11-3
clone_size: .
cdr3_length: 13
j_call: TRBJ2-5
d_call: TRBD2
cdr3_aa: CASSLREMETQYF
cdr3_nt: TGTGCCAGCAGCTTGCGGGAGATGGAGACCCAGTACTTC

v_call: TRBV5-8
clone_size: .
cdr3_length: 14
j_call: TRBJ1-2
d_call: .
cdr3_aa: CASSPGQRNYGYTF
cdr3_nt: TGTGCCAGCAGCCCCGGACAGAGGAACTATGGCTACACCTTC

v_call: TRBV2
clone_size: .
cdr3_length: 15
j_call: TRBJ1-5
d_call: TRBD1
cdr3_aa: CASKSDRVTLQPQHF
cdr3_nt: TGTGCCAGCAAAAGTGACAGGGTAACACTACAGCCCCAGCATTTT

v_call: TRBV18
clone_size: .
cdr3_length: 13
j_call: TRBJ1-1
d_call: .
cdr3_aa: CASSPQGNTEAFF
cdr3_nt: TGTGCCAGCTCGCCTCAGGGTAACACTGAAGCTTTCTTT

v_call: TRBV7-2
clone_size: few
cdr3_length: 14
j_call: TRBJ2-5
d_call: TRBD1
cdr3_aa: CASSIGTGGETQYF
cdr3_nt: TGTGCCAGCAGCATCGGGACAGGGGGAGAGACCCAGTACTTC

v_call: TRBV2
clone_size: .
cdr3_length: 15
j_call: TRBJ1-3
d_call: .
cdr3_aa: CASQREGTEGNTIYF
cdr3_nt: TGTGCCAGCCAACGGGAGGGAACTGAAGGAAACACCATATATTTT

v_call: TRBV29-1
clone_size: .
cdr3_length: 12
j_call: TRBJ1-1
d_call: .
cdr3_aa: CSAGGGNTEAFF
cdr3_nt: TGCAGCGCCGGCGGGGGGAACACTGAAGCTTTCTTT

v_call: TRBV6-5
clone_size: .
cdr3_length: 11
j_call: TRBJ2-5
d_call: .
cdr3_aa: CASSNGETQYF
cdr3_nt: TGTGCCAGCAGTAACGGGGAGACCCAGTACTTC

v_call: TRBV7-7
clone_size: few
cdr3_length: 12
j_call: TRBJ2-2
d_call: TRBD1
cdr3_aa: CASADRKGELFF
cdr3_nt: TGTGCCAGCGCGGACAGGAAGGGGGAGCTGTTTTTT

v_call: TRBV7-2
clone_size: once
cdr3_length: 15
j_call: TRBJ1-1
d_call: TRBD1
cdr3_aa: CASSFTGGLFTEAFF
cdr3_nt: TGTGCCAGCAGCTTTACAGGGGGCCTTTTCACTGAAGCTTTCTTT

v_call: TRBV5-1
clone_size: .
cdr3_length: 13
j_call: TRBJ1-1
d_call: TRBD1
cdr3_aa: CASSTGVNTEAFF
cdr3_nt: TGCGCCAGCAGTACAGGGGTGAACACTGAAGCTTTCTTT

v_call: TRBV7-6
clone_size: .
cdr3_length: 13
j_call: TRBJ1-1
d_call: TRBD1
cdr3_aa: CASSFKQGTEAFF
cdr3_nt: TGTGCCAGCAGTTTCAAACAGGGGACTGAAGCTTTCTTT

v_call: TRBV30
clone_size: .
cdr3_length: 13
j_call: TRBJ2-7
d_call: .
cdr3_aa: CAWSRGGSYEQYF
cdr3_nt: TGTGCCTGGAGTAGAGGGGGCTCCTACGAGCAGTACTTC

v_call: TRBV7-2
clone_size: .
cdr3_length: 15
j_call: TRBJ1-6
d_call: .
cdr3_aa: CASSLGWGDLSPLHF
cdr3_nt: TGTGCCAGCAGCTTAGGTTGGGGCGACCTTTCACCCCTCCACTTT

v_call: TRBV6-5
clone_size: .
cdr3_length: 15
j_call: TRBJ2-7
d_call: TRBD1
cdr3_aa: CASSTFGDSSYEQYF
cdr3_nt: TGTGCCAGCAGTACCTTTGGGGACAGCTCCTACGAGCAGTACTTC

v_call: TRBV30
clone_size: few
cdr3_length: 13
j_call: TRBJ1-6
d_call: .
cdr3_aa: CAWSLQANSPLHF
cdr3_nt: TGTGCCTGGAGTCTCCAGGCCAATTCACCCCTCCACTTT

v_call: TRBV7-6
clone_size: few
cdr3_length: 18
j_call: TRBJ1-6
d_call: TRBD1
cdr3_aa: CASSALSGTAVTDSPLHF
cdr3_nt: TGTGCCAGCAGCGCCTTATCCGGGACAGCCGTCACAGATTCACCCCTCCACTTT

v_call: TRBV5-6
clone_size: .
cdr3_length: 12
j_call: TRBJ1-1
d_call: .
cdr3_aa: CASSLSSTEAFF
cdr3_nt: TGTGCCAGCAGCTTGAGCTCCACTGAAGCTTTCTTT

v_call: TRBV29-1
clone_size: .
cdr3_length: 16
j_call: TRBJ2-2
d_call: TRBD2
cdr3_aa: CSVGIRGGTGTGELFF
cdr3_nt: TGCAGCGTCGGAATACGGGGGGGCACAGGGACCGGGGAGCTGTTTTTT

v_call: TRBV19
clone_size: .
cdr3_length: 14
j_call: TRBJ2-4
d_call: TRBD1
cdr3_aa: CASSTSRGQYIQYF
cdr3_nt: TGTGCCAGTAGTACTTCCAGGGGGCAATACATTCAGTACTTC

v_call: TRBV5-4
clone_size: few
cdr3_length: 14
j_call: TRBJ2-5
d_call: .
cdr3_aa: CASSLPREQETQYF
cdr3_nt: TGTGCCAGCAGCCTCCCTAGAGAACAAGAGACCCAGTACTTC

v_call: TRBV5-1
clone_size: .
cdr3_length: 14
j_call: TRBJ1-1
d_call: TRBD1
cdr3_aa: CASSPTGGGTEAFF
cdr3_nt: TGCGCCAGCAGCCCCACAGGGGGTGGCACTGAAGCTTTCTTT

v_call: TRBV4-2
clone_size: .
cdr3_length: 18
j_call: TRBJ2-7
d_call: TRBD2
cdr3_aa: CASSQEEASGGSSYEQYF
cdr3_nt: TGTGCCAGCAGCCAAGAAGAGGCTAGCGGGGGGAGCTCCTACGAGCAGTACTTC

v_call: TRBV6-5
clone_size: .
cdr3_length: 13
j_call: TRBJ2-7
d_call: TRBD2
cdr3_aa: CASSLAGGYEQYF
cdr3_nt: TGTGCCAGCAGTTTAGCGGGGGGCTACGAGCAGTACTTC